The sequence of this TCR beta chain was determined in a study of T cells in localized non-small cell lung cancer. Notes on the study in general: Because researchers sequenced only one region of the tumor, heterogeneity is still possible. Adjacent lung was found to contain a median around 56 of the top 100 tumor clones. The study found T cell clonality highest in uninvolved adjacent lung, above tumor.

Only in-frame clones appear in the TCRdb table, and some are missing; sequencing was by immunoSEQ multiplex PCR. The sample includes some 34,000 clones, around three quarters seen only once; the top ten take around 15%. This clone was detected only a few times. Its antigen is undetermined. CDR1 and CDR2 from the germline V gene are MGHRA and YSYEKL. The CDR3 runs to 17 residues. Germline trimming cut 2 bases from V and 3 bases from J; bases unmatched to any gene: 12. The starting material was peripheral blood, obtained before any cancer treatment. The V call is TRBV4-1, the J call TRBJ2-7; TRBD1 agrees at 8 bases. The clonotype was recovered from a male donor aged 60 or over with stage III squamous cell lung carcinoma. The CDR3 reads CASSQPHRGTSYYEQYF. The CDR3 DNA is TGCGCCAGCAGCCAACCCCACAGGGGGACTTCTTACTACGAGCAGTACTTC.